This TCR beta chain was identified during a study of T cells after somatic rescue of genetic block. The junction had 20 bases not matched to a gene; V was cut back by 7 bases and J by 3 bases. This CDR3 is built from 19 residues. Germline CDR1 is SGHTS and CDR2 is YDEGEE. Measured with immunoSEQ multiplex PCR; TCRdb has only the in-frame clones, and not every one. Of roughly 14,000 clones in the sample, 65% to 75% were seen once. The sample taken for sequencing was peripheral blood mononuclear cells (PBMCs). The rearrangement uses TRBV5-8 and TRBJ2-3; the match to TRBD1 covers 10 bases. This sequence originates from a boy aged 10-17 years. Here the CDR3 reads CASELGMLVGTGVTDTQYF. The CDR3 bases are TGTGCCAGCGAACTTGGGATGCTGGTAGGGACAGGGGTGACAGATACGCAGTATTTT.